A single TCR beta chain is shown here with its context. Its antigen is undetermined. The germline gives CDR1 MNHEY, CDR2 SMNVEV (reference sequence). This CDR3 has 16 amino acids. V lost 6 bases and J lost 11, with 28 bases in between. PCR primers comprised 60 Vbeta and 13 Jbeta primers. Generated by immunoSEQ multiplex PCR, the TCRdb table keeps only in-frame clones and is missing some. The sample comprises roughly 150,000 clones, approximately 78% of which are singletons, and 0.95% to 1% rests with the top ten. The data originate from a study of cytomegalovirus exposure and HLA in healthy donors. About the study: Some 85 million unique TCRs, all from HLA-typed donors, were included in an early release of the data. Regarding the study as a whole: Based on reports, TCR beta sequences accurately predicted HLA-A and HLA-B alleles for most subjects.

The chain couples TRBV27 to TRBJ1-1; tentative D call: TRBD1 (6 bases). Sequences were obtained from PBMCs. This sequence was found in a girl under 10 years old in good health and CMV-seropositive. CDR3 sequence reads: CASSLNPPLTGIEAFF. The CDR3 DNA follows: TGTGCCAGCAGCCTTAACCCGCCCCTGACAGGTATAGAGGCTTTCTTT.